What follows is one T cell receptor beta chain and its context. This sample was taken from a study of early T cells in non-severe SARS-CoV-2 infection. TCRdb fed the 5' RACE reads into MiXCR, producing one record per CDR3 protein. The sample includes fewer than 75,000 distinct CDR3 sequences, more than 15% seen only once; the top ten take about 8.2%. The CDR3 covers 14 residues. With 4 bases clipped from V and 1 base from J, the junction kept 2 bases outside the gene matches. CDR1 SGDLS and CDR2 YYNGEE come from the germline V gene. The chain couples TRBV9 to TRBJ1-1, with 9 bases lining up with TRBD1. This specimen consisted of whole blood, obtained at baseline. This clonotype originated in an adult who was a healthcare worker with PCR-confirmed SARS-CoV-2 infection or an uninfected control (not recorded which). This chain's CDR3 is CASSWGQGNTEAFF. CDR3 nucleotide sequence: TGTGCCAGCAGCTGGGGACAGGGGAACACTGAAGCTTTCTTT. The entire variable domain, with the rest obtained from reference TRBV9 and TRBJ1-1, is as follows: DSGVTQTPKHLITATGQRVTLRCSPRSGDLSVYWYQQSLDQGLQFLIQYYNGEERAKGNILERFSAQQFPDLHSELNLSSLELGDSALYFCASSWGQGNTEAFFGQGTRLTVV.